This TCR beta chain comes out of a study of human thymus T cells. The CDR3 is made up of 12 amino acids. The germline gives CDR1 SEHNR, CDR2 FQNEAQ (reference sequence). The V gene lost 4 bases and the J gene lost 0 bases, with 2 bases spanning the gap. Clones were read by immunoSEQ multiplex PCR, and TCRdb kept only the in-frame ones, dropping some. The table shows about 50,000 clones, with roughly 94% occurring only once. Sequenced material: blood. The V and J genes are TRBV7-9 and TRBJ2-3; D is unclear. The TCR sequence derives from a girl under three years old with a congenital heart defect but otherwise immunologically healthy. CDR3: CASSSSTDTQYF. CDR3 nucleotides: TGTGCCAGCAGCTCTAGCACAGATACGCAGTATTTT.